This T cell receptor (beta chain) appears in the sequencing data of a study of blood T cell repertoires in COVID-19. Study-wide context: The United States, Italy and Spain were the sources of the acute and convalescent COVID-19 samples.

As regards this clone: Other DNA sequences in the sample encode the same CDR3.

The table came from immunoSEQ multiplex PCR; TCRdb's copy has only in-frame clones and leaves some out. The sample records 250,000 to 350,000 clones, around nine tenths being singletons. This CDR3 region has 16 residues. The V and J ends lost 2 bases and 0 bases respectively, with 8 bases between them. Germline V gene sequence: CDR1 SGHTA, CDR2 FQGNSA. Participants' reported clinical history set cohort assignment. The source material was PBMCs or T cells enriched from blood (not recorded which). This TCR was recovered from a man aged 60-69 years who had recovered from COVID-19. The V and J genes are TRBV7-2 and TRBJ1-6, with D uncertain. CDR3 nucleotides: TGTGCCAGCAGCTTAAGGGAGAGCTCCTATAATTCACCCCTCCACTTT. This gives the protein CASSLRESSYNSPLHF.